This T cell receptor beta chain was identified during a study of T cells after yellow fever vaccination. TCRdb ran MiXCR on the 5' RACE reads and lists one entry per CDR3 protein. The repertoire holds 130,000 or so distinct CDR3 sequences, with 15% as singletons. In germline, CDR1 is MGHRA, CDR2 YSYEKL. V shed 1 base and J shed 1 base, with 16 bases lying between them. CDR3 size: 17 residues. In this sample, this clonotype turned up a few times. Its antigen remains unidentified. Study-wide findings and caveats: Clonotype sharing between CD4 and CD8 compartments was small. Researchers report a weaker secondary response that nonetheless peaked faster, day 5 versus 15.

The receptor comes from a man younger than 35 who received the YFV17D yellow fever vaccine. The rearrangement links TRBV4-1 to TRBJ1-1, with D uncertain. Sequenced material: CD8+ T cells sorted from PBMCs, taken 5 days after the yellow fever booster vaccination. The CDR3 nucleotides read TGCGCCAGCAGCCAAGCGGGGAGGGTTTTTCGGAACACTGAAGCTTTCTTT. This codes for CASSQAGRVFRNTEAFF.